The clone carrying this T cell receptor (beta chain) was observed a few times. At one end, the junction sequence differs from germline, possibly due to a read error. TCRdb passed the RT-PCR reads through MiXCR, listing each CDR3 protein once. The top ten hold roughly 3.9% of the sample, which has fewer than 800,000 distinct CDR3 sequences, 13% to 15% seen once. The germline gives CDR1 SGHTA, CDR2 FQGNSA. CDR3 length equals 15 residues. This TCR derives from a female donor in good health, serving as a healthy control. The chain links TRBV7-2 to TRBJ1-5; 7 positions agree with TRBD1. The specimen was memory CD4+ T cells from blood. The CDR3 DNA reads as TGTGCCATCAGCTTAGGGGGCAGGGCCAATCAGCCCCAGCATTTT. It is translated as CAISLGGRANQPQHF.